Listed below are T cell receptor beta chains from one sample, sequenced in a study of CD8 T cells in Susac syndrome. TCRdb recomputed calls from the immunoSEQ multiplex PCR reads with MiXCR, one row per CDR3 protein. The data hold fewer than 200,000 distinct CDR3 sequences, with 90% to 95% observed a single time. The sample taken for sequencing was CD8+ T cells from PBMCs. The source of these receptors is a human donor with multiple sclerosis. Both conserved end residues are part of each CDR3. D genes are given only for firm matches. Only part of the rows carry a size: once, few, many, or a class if the clone is expanded.

abundance: once
v_gene: TRBV29-1
d_gene: TRBD1
j_gene: TRBJ1-1
CDR3nt: TGCAGCGTCGGGACAGGGGGCTACACTGAAGCTTTCTTT
CDR3aa: CSVGTGGYTEAFF

abundance: .
v_gene: TRBV2
d_gene: .
j_gene: TRBJ2-1
CDR3nt: TGTGCCAGCAGGGAAGCCACCAACTCCTACAATGAGCAGTTCTTC
CDR3aa: CASREATNSYNEQFF

abundance: .
v_gene: TRBV13
d_gene: .
j_gene: TRBJ1-2
CDR3nt: TGTGCCAGCAGCTTAATTTCCAGCTATGGCTACACCTTC
CDR3aa: CASSLISSYGYTF

abundance: .
v_gene: TRBV15
d_gene: .
j_gene: TRBJ2-6
CDR3nt: TGTGCCACCAGCAGTCGGAGCTTCTCTGGGGCCAACGTCCTGACTTTC
CDR3aa: CATSSRSFSGANVLTF

abundance: .
v_gene: TRBV27
d_gene: .
j_gene: TRBJ2-1
CDR3nt: TGTGCCAGCGGCCCCGGGTTGTACAATGAGCAGTTCTTC
CDR3aa: CASGPGLYNEQFF

abundance: .
v_gene: TRBV6-6
d_gene: TRBD2
j_gene: TRBJ2-1
CDR3nt: TGTGCCAGCACCACCACTAGCGGGGGGAGTGAGCAGTTCTTC
CDR3aa: CASTTTSGGSEQFF

abundance: .
v_gene: TRBV29-1
d_gene: TRBD2
j_gene: TRBJ2-1
CDR3nt: TGCAGCGTTGGGACTAGCGGGATCGTAGAGCAGTTCTTC
CDR3aa: CSVGTSGIVEQFF

abundance: .
v_gene: TRBV20-1
d_gene: TRBD1
j_gene: TRBJ2-7
CDR3nt: TGCAGTGCTAGGGACAGGACTTTCTCCTACGAGCAGTACTTC
CDR3aa: CSARDRTFSYEQYF

abundance: .
v_gene: TRBV7-9
d_gene: .
j_gene: TRBJ2-1
CDR3nt: TGTGCCAGCAGGGGACCGGGGGTCAATGAGCAGTTCTTC
CDR3aa: CASRGPGVNEQFF

abundance: .
v_gene: TRBV2
d_gene: .
j_gene: TRBJ1-2
CDR3nt: TGTGCCAGCAGTGAAGCGCCACAGTTCTATGGCTACACCTTC
CDR3aa: CASSEAPQFYGYTF

abundance: once
v_gene: TRBV20-1
d_gene: .
j_gene: TRBJ2-7
CDR3nt: TGCAGTGCTACGCCCGGGACTTTATACGAGCAGTACTTC
CDR3aa: CSATPGTLYEQYF

abundance: once
v_gene: TRBV15
d_gene: TRBD2
j_gene: TRBJ2-7
CDR3nt: TGTGCCACCAGCTCCGGACTAGCGGGACGCTACGAGCAGTACTTC
CDR3aa: CATSSGLAGRYEQYF

abundance: .
v_gene: TRBV12-3/TRBV12-4
d_gene: .
j_gene: TRBJ1-2
CDR3nt: TGTGCCAGCAGTTTACGACAGTTTAACTATGGCTACACCTTC
CDR3aa: CASSLRQFNYGYTF

abundance: .
v_gene: TRBV7-9
d_gene: .
j_gene: TRBJ2-2
CDR3nt: TGTGCCAGCAGCCCGACAGAACTCACCGGGGAGCTGTTTTTT
CDR3aa: CASSPTELTGELFF

abundance: .
v_gene: TRBV4-1
d_gene: .
j_gene: TRBJ1-2
CDR3nt: TGCGCCAGCAGCCAGGGAAGGAGGGATTCGGGTGGCTACACCTTC
CDR3aa: CASSQGRRDSGGYTF

abundance: .
v_gene: TRBV5-6
d_gene: .
j_gene: TRBJ1-2
CDR3nt: TGTGCCAGCAGCTTGGGGAATGGGAACTATGGCTACACCTTC
CDR3aa: CASSLGNGNYGYTF

abundance: .
v_gene: TRBV19
d_gene: .
j_gene: TRBJ1-6
CDR3nt: TGTGCCAGTAGCTGGGGGTTTGGGTCACCCCTCCACTTT
CDR3aa: CASSWGFGSPLHF

abundance: .
v_gene: TRBV2
d_gene: TRBD2
j_gene: TRBJ2-7
CDR3nt: TGTGCCAGCAGTCCGACTAGCGGGAGGGTCGACGAGCAGTACTTC
CDR3aa: CASSPTSGRVDEQYF

abundance: .
v_gene: TRBV18
d_gene: .
j_gene: TRBJ2-1
CDR3nt: TGTGCCAGCTCACCGGACGTTAGCACGGAGCAGTTCTTC
CDR3aa: CASSPDVSTEQFF

abundance: .
v_gene: TRBV29-1
d_gene: .
j_gene: TRBJ1-1
CDR3nt: TGCAGCGTTGCTACCACGGGAGCTTTCTTT
CDR3aa: CSVATTGAFF

abundance: .
v_gene: TRBV25-1
d_gene: .
j_gene: TRBJ1-1
CDR3nt: TGTGCCAGCAGCGACGGGGGATCCCACACTGAAGCTTTCTTT
CDR3aa: CASSDGGSHTEAFF

abundance: .
v_gene: TRBV28
d_gene: .
j_gene: TRBJ1-2
CDR3nt: TGTGCCAGCAGTTTACTCCGCGGGGGGCGAAACTATGGCTACACCTTC
CDR3aa: CASSLLRGGRNYGYTF

abundance: .
v_gene: TRBV2
d_gene: .
j_gene: TRBJ2-7
CDR3nt: TGTGCCACTTTACTAGGGACGTCCTACGAGCAGTACTTC
CDR3aa: CATLLGTSYEQYF

abundance: .
v_gene: TRBV27
d_gene: TRBD2
j_gene: TRBJ2-7
CDR3nt: TGTGCCAGCATAAAAACTAGCGGCGAGCAGTACTTC
CDR3aa: CASIKTSGEQYF

abundance: .
v_gene: TRBV5-1
d_gene: .
j_gene: TRBJ2-4
CDR3nt: TGCGCCAGCAGCTTTGGGCCACGGGGGGCCAAAAACATTCAGTACTTC
CDR3aa: CASSFGPRGAKNIQYF

abundance: .
v_gene: TRBV5-4
d_gene: .
j_gene: TRBJ1-2
CDR3nt: TGTGCCAGCAGCTTGGAAAATGGCTACACCTTC
CDR3aa: CASSLENGYTF

abundance: few
v_gene: TRBV24-1
d_gene: .
j_gene: TRBJ2-1
CDR3nt: TGTGCCACCAGTGAAACCGGGACTGGTGAGCAGTTCTTC
CDR3aa: CATSETGTGEQFF

abundance: .
v_gene: TRBV21-1
d_gene: .
j_gene: TRBJ2-5
CDR3nt: TGTGCCAGCAGCAAAGGTCTCCACGGGAGGGACCAAGAGACCCAGTACTTC
CDR3aa: CASSKGLHGRDQETQYF

abundance: .
v_gene: TRBV6-1
d_gene: .
j_gene: TRBJ1-2
CDR3nt: TGTGCCAGCAGTGTACGTCTACCCCTTAACTATGGCTACACCTTC
CDR3aa: CASSVRLPLNYGYTF

abundance: once
v_gene: TRBV27
d_gene: .
j_gene: TRBJ1-6
CDR3nt: TGTGCCAGCAGTTTATCGGGGTTCCCACCCCTCCACTTT
CDR3aa: CASSLSGFPPLHF